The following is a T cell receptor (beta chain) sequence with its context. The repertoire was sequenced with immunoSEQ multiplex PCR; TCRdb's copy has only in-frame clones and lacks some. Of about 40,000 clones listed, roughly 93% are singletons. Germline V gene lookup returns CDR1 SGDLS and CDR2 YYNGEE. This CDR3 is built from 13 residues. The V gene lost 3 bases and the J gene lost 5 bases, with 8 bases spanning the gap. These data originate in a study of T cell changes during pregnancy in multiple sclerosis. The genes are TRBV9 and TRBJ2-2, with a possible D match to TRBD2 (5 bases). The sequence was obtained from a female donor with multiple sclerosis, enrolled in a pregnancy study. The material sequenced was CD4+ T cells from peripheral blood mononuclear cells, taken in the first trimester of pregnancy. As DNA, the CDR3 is TGTGCCAGCAGCGCGGACTGGACCGGGGAGCTGTTTTTT. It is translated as CASSADWTGELFF.